The 23 T cell receptor beta chains below come from one sample, sequenced in a study of OX40 agonist ivuxolimab in advanced cancers. Only in-frame clones appear in the TCRdb table, and some are missing; sequencing was by immunoSEQ multiplex PCR. Of over 50,000 clones in the sample, around 82% were seen once. The specimen comprised CD4+ or CD8+ T cells sorted from blood, sampled in a trial of the OX40 agonist ivuxolimab. The receptors come from an adult with an advanced solid tumor such as melanoma, head and neck, liver or kidney cancer.

This clone has only one observation. This sequence joins TRBV7-2 and TRBJ2-7, with 7 bases matching TRBD2. Germline assignment: CDR1 SGHTA and CDR2 FQGNSA. The V gene end was trimmed by 5 bases and the J gene end by 0 bases; junction bases not matched to a gene: 13. The CDR3 runs to 17 residues. This chain's CDR3 is CASSPGGAGASSYEQYF. The CDR3 DNA sequence: TGTGCCAGCAGCCCCGGAGGGGCGGGAGCTAGCTCCTACGAGCAGTACTTC.

The chain is built from TRBV6-6 and TRBJ1-2; perhaps TRBD1 as D (5 bases). Germline values: CDR1 MNHNY, CDR2 SVGAGI (reference sequence). The CDR3 sequence is 15 residues long. Deletions cut 5 bases from V and 4 bases from J, with 17 bases between. This CDR3 is CASSGWLGEGYGYTF. The CDR3 nucleotides read TGTGCCAGCAGTGGATGGCTGGGGGAAGGCTATGGCTACACCTTC.

The V and J genes are TRBV19 and TRBJ2-2; TRBD1 aligns across 8 bases. The ends lost 6 bases at V and 1 base at J; junction bases unmatched: 16. The length of the CDR3 is 19 residues. Germline V CDR1 and CDR2: LNHDA, SQIVND (reference sequence). The CDR3 loop reads CASSRSGTGRSWNTGELFF. Here the CDR3 DNA reads TGTGCCAGTAGCCGCTCCGGGACAGGTCGATCGTGGAACACCGGGGAGCTGTTTTTT. The full variable domain, in which reference TRBV19 and TRBJ2-2 provide the parts outside the CDR3, is DGGITQSPKYLFRKEGQNVTLSCEQNLNHDAMYWYRQDPGQGLRLIYYSQIVNDFQKGDIAEGYSVSREKKESFPLTVTSAQKNPTAFYLCASSRSGTGRSWNTGELFFGEGSRLTVL.

J is TRBJ2-5 and V is TRBV7-7, with TRBD1 as a possible D gene (5 bases). Trimming pared 5 bases from V and 2 bases from J, leaving 15 bases between. This CDR3 is 15 amino acids long. Germline CDR1 reads SSHAT; CDR2 reads FNYEAQ (reference sequence). CDR3 in DNA: TGTGCCAGCAGCCATTCTCTTTCAGGGCAAGAGACCCAGTACTTC. This sequence encodes CASSHSLSGQETQYF.

The V and J genes are TRBV5-1 and TRBJ1-2; D may be TRBD1 (5 bases). CDR3 length equals 15 residues. Per the germline V gene, CDR1 is SGHRS and CDR2 is YFSETQ. Trimming pared 0 bases from V and 0 bases from J, leaving 9 bases between. The CDR3 DNA follows: TGCGCCAGCAGCTTGGGTGCAGGGTCTAACTATGGCTACACCTTC. Translated: CASSLGAGSNYGYTF.

The V and J genes are TRBV7-2 and TRBJ2-1; the D is unclear. The CDR3 runs 13 residues. V was trimmed by 3 bases and J by 10 bases, leaving 13 bases between them. Per germline, CDR1 SGHTA and CDR2 FQGNSA. The CDR3 loop reads CASSFQADGEQFF. CDR3 nucleotides: TGTGCCAGCAGCTTCCAAGCAGATGGAGAGCAGTTCTTC. The whole variable domain, remainder taken from reference TRBV7-2 and TRBJ2-1, is GAGVSQSPSNKVTEKGKDVELRCDPISGHTALYWYRQSLGQGLEFLIYFQGNSAPDKSGLPSDRFSAERTGGSVSTLTIQRTQQEDSAVYLCASSFQADGEQFFGPGTRLTVL.

The genes are TRBV5-1 and TRBJ2-4; 7 bases line up with TRBD1. This CDR3 has 14 residues. V dropped 5 bases and J dropped 6; count of bases not matched to a gene: 8. Per germline, CDR1 SGHRS and CDR2 YFSETQ. CDR3 in DNA: TGCGCCAGCAGTTATGACAGGGTCACAAACATTCAGTACTTC. It specifies CASSYDRVTNIQYF.

This chain connects TRBV10-3 to TRBJ2-7; maybe TRBD1 (5 bases). CDR1 and CDR2 (germline): ENHRY, SYGVKD. The CDR3 length is 13 residues. The V and J ends lost 10 bases and 4 bases respectively, with 17 bases between them. Here the CDR3 reads CANSRAGKYEQYF. The CDR3 DNA follows: TGTGCCAACTCCCGAGCAGGGAAGTACGAGCAGTACTTC.

This clone was picked up one time. This chain links TRBV5-1 with TRBJ2-5; D not certain. CDR1 is SGHRS and CDR2 is YFSETQ in the germline V gene. The V end lost 2 bases, the J end lost 2 bases, and 10 bases lay between the germline ends. The CDR3 spans 14 residues. The CDR3 sequence is CASSFGVIQETQYF. The CDR3 DNA reads TGCGCCAGCAGCTTCGGAGTTATTCAAGAGACCCAGTACTTC.

This clone appeared once. The genes are TRBV28 and TRBJ1-5; tentatively, D is TRBD1 (5 bases). This CDR3 has 12 residues. V dropped 5 bases and J dropped 4 bases, with 6 bases sitting between them. Germline CDR1 MDHEN, CDR2 SYDVKM. The chain's CDR3 is CASSTGNQPQHF. The CDR3 DNA sequence: TGTGCCAGCAGTACAGGAAATCAGCCCCAGCATTTT. The full variable domain, completed using reference TRBV28 and TRBJ1-5, is DVKVTQSSRYLVKRTGEKVFLECVQDMDHENMFWYRQDPGLGLRLIYFSYDVKMKEKGDIPEGYSVSREKKERFSLILESASTNQTSMYLCASSTGNQPQHFGDGTRLSIL.

This clone was observed a handful of times. The genes are TRBV28 and TRBJ2-6; TRBD1 matches 10 bases. The CDR3 sequence is 16 residues long. Germline lookup yields CDR1 MDHEN and CDR2 SYDVKM. J lost 6 bases, V lost 3 bases, and 5 bases had no gene match. CDR3: CASSLIDRGQANVLTF. The CDR3 coding sequence is TGTGCCAGCAGTTTGATTGACAGGGGGCAGGCCAACGTCCTGACTTTC. The full variable domain, completed using reference TRBV28 and TRBJ2-6, is DVKVTQSSRYLVKRTGEKVFLECVQDMDHENMFWYRQDPGLGLRLIYFSYDVKMKEKGDIPEGYSVSREKKERFSLILESASTNQTSMYLCASSLIDRGQANVLTFGAGSRLTVL.

The chain joins TRBV19 to TRBJ1-5, with 9 positions matching TRBD1. The CDR3 consists of 17 residues. Trimming at V came to 8 bases and at J to 0 bases, leaving 11 bases not matched to a gene. Germline lookup yields CDR1 LNHDA and CDR2 SQIVND (reference sequence). This CDR3 reads CASSPPGQGYSNQPQHF. CDR3 sequence (DNA): TGTGCCAGTTCCCCCCCGGGACAGGGTTATAGCAATCAGCCCCAGCATTTT.

V gene TRBV28 combines with J gene TRBJ2-2, with D unresolved. Per the germline V gene, CDR1 is MDHEN and CDR2 is SYDVKM. With 3 bases removed from V and 7 bases from J, the gap between germline ends came to 15 bases. This CDR3 spans 15 amino acids. The CDR3 region has the DNA TGTGCCAGCAGTTTGTTGACCGAGTTCGTCGGGGAGCTGTTTTTT. It specifies CASSLLTEFVGELFF.

This chain joins TRBV6-4 and TRBJ2-1, with D possibly TRBD1 on 5 matching bases. V was trimmed by 5 bases and J by 4 bases, leaving 15 bases between them. The CDR3 loop spans 15 amino acids. Germline CDR1 reads MRHNA; CDR2 reads SNTAGT. The CDR3 sequence is CASSPRVTVYNEQFF. CDR3 nucleotides: TGTGCCAGCAGTCCTAGGGTGACAGTATACAATGAGCAGTTCTTC.

V is TRBV27 and J is TRBJ1-5; possible D gene TRBD1, 5 bases. The V gene lost 6 bases and the J gene lost 6 bases, with 12 bases spanning the gap. The CDR3 runs 13 residues. Looked up from germline, CDR1 is MNHEY and CDR2 is SMNVEV (reference sequence). In DNA, the CDR3 is TGTGCCAGCAGACTGAACAGGTTTCAGCCCCAGCATTTT. This codes for CASRLNRFQPQHF.

This chain joins TRBV4-3 and TRBJ2-6, with D perhaps matching TRBD2 (5 bases). Trimming stripped 1 base from V and 1 base from J, with 5 bases between. The CDR3 runs 15 residues. Germline CDR1 is LGHNA and CDR2 is YSLEER. CDR3 in amino acids: CASSQAGSGANVLTF. DNA of the CDR3: TGCGCCAGCAGCCAAGCGGGATCTGGGGCCAACGTCCTGACTTTC.

This clone was observed once. The chain links TRBV30 to TRBJ1-1, with 7 nucleotides matching TRBD1. This CDR3 comprises 14 residues. Per the germline V gene, CDR1 is GTSNPN and CDR2 is SVGIG (reference sequence). V was pared by 0 bases and J by 5 bases, with 6 bases of the junction left unmatched. CDR3 in DNA: TGTGCCTGGAGTGTACGGGACAGTTGGACTGAAGCTTTCTTT. This encodes CAWSVRDSWTEAFF.

The gene calls are TRBV5-4 and TRBJ1-4; D is unresolved. CDR1 and CDR2 (germline): SGHNT, YYREEE (reference sequence). Deletions cut 1 base from V and 0 bases from J, with 10 bases between. CDR3 length: 16 amino acids. This CDR3 is CASSLTVSATNEKLFF. The CDR3 DNA follows: TGTGCCAGCAGCTTGACAGTTTCTGCAACTAATGAAAAACTGTTTTTT. Together with reference TRBV5-4 and TRBJ1-4, the CDR3 gives the full variable domain: ETGVTQSPTHLIKTRGQQVTLRCSSQSGHNTVSWYQQALGQGPQFIFQYYREEENGRGNFPPRFSGLQFPNYSSELNVNALELDDSALYLCASSLTVSATNEKLFFGSGTQLSVL.

The chain couples TRBV7-2 to TRBJ2-1; 15 nucleotides align to TRBD2. Trimming removed 1 base from V and 9 bases from J; junction bases left unmatched: 4. The length of the CDR3 is 16 residues. Per the germline V gene, CDR1 is SGHTA and CDR2 is FQGNSA. The CDR3 reads CASSLGTSGRGGEQFF. In DNA form, the CDR3 reads TGTGCCAGCAGCTTAGGGACTAGCGGGAGGGGGGGTGAGCAGTTCTTC.

The table lists this clone with a count of one. V and J are TRBV2 and TRBJ2-3, with D unclear. V gave up 4 bases and J gave up 10 bases, with 9 bases separating them. There are 11 residues in the CDR3. Germline V gene lookup returns CDR1 SNHLY and CDR2 FYNNEI. The CDR3 sequence is CASSGDDPQYF. For the CDR3, the DNA is TGTGCCAGCAGTGGAGACGATCCGCAGTATTTT.

The chain uses TRBV2 and TRBJ2-7; possibly TRBD2 for D (5 bases). Germline CDR1 and CDR2: SNHLY and FYNNEI. The CDR3 runs 13 residues. The germline V and J ends were trimmed by 6 bases and 3 bases, with 12 bases remaining between them. CDR3 amino acids: CASSPAGGYEQYF. DNA for the CDR3: TGTGCCAGCAGCCCAGCAGGAGGCTACGAGCAGTACTTC. Full variable domain (outside the CDR3, taken from reference TRBV2 and TRBJ2-7): EPEVTQTPSHQVTQMGQEVILRCVPISNHLYFYWYRQILGQKVEFLVSFYNNEISEKSEIFDDQFSVERPDGSNFTLKIRSTKLEDSAMYFCASSPAGGYEQYFGPGTRLTVT.

This rearrangement joins TRBV11-2 to TRBJ2-1; a weak D match, TRBD2 (7 bases). This CDR3 spans 20 amino acids. Germline V gene lookup returns CDR1 SGHAT and CDR2 FQNNGV. The ends were cut back, 0 bases at V and 5 bases at J, with 26 bases in the middle. The CDR3 region has the DNA TGTGCCAGCAGCTTAGATCTTATTAGGTTGAGGCGGGGGCGACACAATGAGCAGTTCTTC. Its translation: CASSLDLIRLRRGRHNEQFF.

This chain connects TRBV5-1 to TRBJ2-3; TRBD2 aligns across 13 bases. The CDR3 runs 16 residues. With V trimmed by 2 bases and J by 7 bases, 7 bases remained unmatched. Germline CDR1 is SGHRS and CDR2 is YFSETQ. CDR3 region: CASSLEGLAGVNTQYF. For the CDR3, the DNA is TGCGCCAGCAGCTTAGAAGGACTAGCGGGGGTTAATACGCAGTATTTT.